These 16 T cell receptor beta chains were all obtained from the same sample, sequenced in a study of PD-L1 blockade in urothelial cancer (dated by TCRdb to between 2016 and 2019). The library was generated by the immunoSEQ multiplex PCR assay. The source is immuneACCESS, and TCRdb retained only in-frame sequences with V and J called. Part of the clones is not carried over; for the studies checked, unresolved V genes explain less than half of this, and the remainder is unexplained. The sample yields 45,000 to 60,000 clones; approximately 90% were counted once. The ten top clones hold 6.5% to 8% of the sample. Sequencing was performed on PBMCs, taken around atezolizumab (anti-PD-L1) treatment. The source is a man aged 60 to 75 with urothelial cancer.

The chain combines TRBV7-2 with TRBJ1-4; possibly TRBD1 for D (5 bases). The V gene's germline CDR1 is SGHTA and CDR2 FQGNSA. V dropped 6 bases and J dropped 7 bases, with 15 bases sitting between them. CDR3 length: 14 residues. CDR3 region: CASRPGGGGEKLFF. CDR3 DNA: TGTGCCAGCAGACCGGGGGGGGGTGGTGAAAAACTGTTTTTT. Supplemented by reference TRBV7-2 and TRBJ1-4, the full variable domain reads GAGVSQSPSNKVTEKGKDVELRCDPISGHTALYWYRQSLGQGLEFLIYFQGNSAPDKSGLPSDRFSAERTGGSVSTLTIQRTQQEDSAVYLCASRPGGGGEKLFFGSGTQLSVL.

The V gene is TRBV19, the J gene TRBJ1-4; no definite D call. The germline V gene has CDR1 LNHDA and CDR2 SQIVND (reference sequence). This CDR3 spans 15 amino acids. Trimming removed 4 bases at V and 6 bases at J, with 15 bases between. CDR3: CASSTLDVADEKLFF. CDR3 sequence (DNA): TGTGCCAGTAGTACCCTGGACGTAGCGGATGAAAAACTGTTTTTT. Drawing the rest from reference TRBV19 and TRBJ1-4, the complete variable domain is DGGITQSPKYLFRKEGQNVTLSCEQNLNHDAMYWYRQDPGQGLRLIYYSQIVNDFQKGDIAEGYSVSREKKESFPLTVTSAQKNPTAFYLCASSTLDVADEKLFFGSGTQLSVL.

This clone came up once. CDR3: CASSLKGTTDSGNTIYF. The CDR3 nucleotides read TGTGCCAGCAGCTTAAAAGGGACAACGGACTCTGGAAACACCATATATTTT. This chain uses TRBV7-2 with TRBJ1-3; D possibly corresponds to TRBD1 (6 bases). This CDR3 has 17 amino acids. From germline, CDR1 is SGHTA and CDR2 FQGNSA. Trimming removed 2 bases at V and 0 bases at J, with 14 bases between.

The V and J genes are TRBV5-6 and TRBJ2-5, with D maybe TRBD2 (5 bases). CDR1 and CDR2 from the germline V gene are SGHDT and YYEEEE. Trimming pared 3 bases from V and 5 bases from J, leaving 20 bases between. This CDR3 region has 16 residues. CDR3 sequence: CASSSPMLGVGETQYF. The CDR3 nucleotides are TGTGCCAGCAGCTCCCCTATGCTCGGGGTCGGGGAGACCCAGTACTTC.

This clone has only a few counts. The chain joins TRBV6-5 to TRBJ1-1; no clear D. CDR1 and CDR2 from the germline V gene are MNHEY and SVGAGI. CDR3 length: 13 amino acids. With 1 base removed from V and 3 bases from J, the gap between germline ends came to 6 bases. CDR3 in DNA: TGTGCCAGCAGTTACTGGGCAGACACTGAAGCTTTCTTT. Its protein is CASSYWADTEAFF.

The J gene is TRBJ2-7, the V gene TRBV18; D remains unclear. The CDR3 runs 15 residues. Germline V CDR1 and CDR2: KGHSH, LQKENI. Trimming removed 1 base at V and 0 bases at J, with 10 bases between. CDR3 nucleotide sequence: TGTGCCAGCTCACCACAGAGACACAGCTCCTACGAGCAGTACTTC. Translating gives CASSPQRHSSYEQYF.

The V and J genes are TRBV2 and TRBJ1-5, with D hard to call. The V end was cut by 7 bases, the J end by 2 bases, with 6 bases between. This CDR3 region has 12 residues. CDR1 SNHLY and CDR2 FYNNEI come from the germline V gene. CDR3 DNA sequence: TGTGCCAGCACGAGGGGCAATCAGCCCCAGCATTTT. Translating it yields CASTRGNQPQHF.

The CDR3 loop is CASSYDRTHQPQHF. The CDR3 nucleotides are TGTGCCAGCAGTTATGACAGGACCCATCAGCCCCAGCATTTT. The chain is built from TRBV6-5 and TRBJ1-5; maybe TRBD1 (6 bases). Germline assignment: CDR1 MNHEY and CDR2 SVGAGI. The V gene lost 3 bases and the J gene lost 5 bases, with 11 bases spanning the gap. The CDR3 length is 14 residues.

The J gene is TRBJ1-4, the V gene TRBV6-1, with TRBD1 as a possible D gene (6 bases). Germline loops: CDR1 MNHNS, CDR2 SASEGT. The V end lost 4 bases, the J end lost 5 bases, and 11 bases lay between the germline ends. The CDR3 is 14 amino acids. DNA of the CDR3: TGTGCCAGCAGTGTAGGCCAGGGGAATGAAAAACTGTTTTTT. Translated: CASSVGQGNEKLFF.

V and J are TRBV7-3 and TRBJ2-2, with 9 bases fitting TRBD2. CDR1 is SGHTA and CDR2 is FQGTGA in the germline V gene. With 5 bases clipped from V and 4 bases from J, the junction kept 11 bases outside the gene matches. The CDR3 is 17 amino acids. The CDR3 reads CASSPISGGLFTGELFF. Here the CDR3 DNA reads TGTGCCAGCAGCCCTATTAGCGGGGGCCTTTTCACCGGGGAGCTGTTTTTT.

The chain has TRBV15 and TRBJ2-5, with TRBD2 matching 9 bases. J gave up 4 bases and V 0 bases, and 6 bases lay outside the gene matches. This CDR3 contains 16 residues. Germline CDR1 and CDR2: LNHNV and YYDKDF (reference sequence). CDR3 sequence: CATSRDLAGGRETQYF. The CDR3, as DNA: TGTGCCACCAGCAGAGATTTGGCGGGGGGGCGAGAGACCCAGTACTTC.

The chain links TRBV6-1 to TRBJ2-1, with 9 bases that match TRBD1. The germline gives CDR1 MNHNS, CDR2 SASEGT. CDR3 length: 14 amino acids. V was pared by 5 bases and J by 4 bases, with 3 bases of the junction left unmatched. The CDR3 DNA follows: TGTGCCAGCAGTACAGGGGGCGCGTACAATGAGCAGTTCTTC. Translation: CASSTGGAYNEQFF.

CDR3 in amino acids: CASSWGQGGETQYF. The CDR3 DNA is TGTGCCAGCAGCTGGGGACAGGGTGGAGAGACCCAGTACTTC. The chain combines TRBV7-8 with TRBJ2-5, with TRBD1 identical over 9 bases. The length of the CDR3 is 14 residues. Germline CDR1 reads SGHVS; CDR2 reads FQNEAQ. V lost 4 bases to trimming and J lost 4 bases; unmatched junction nucleotides: 4.

This clone was detected only a few times. The J gene is TRBJ2-7, the V gene TRBV19; D is possibly TRBD1 (6 bases). Trimming stripped 6 bases from V and 3 bases from J, with 12 bases between. The CDR3 is 13 residues long. CDR1 is LNHDA, CDR2 SQIVND, per germline (reference sequence). DNA of the CDR3: TGTGCCAGTAGGGGCCAACAGGGCTACGAGCAGTACTTC. It encodes CASRGQQGYEQYF.

J is TRBJ2-5 and V is TRBV5-6; D is undetermined. V lost 0 bases, J lost 5 bases, and 8 bases lay in between. The germline CDR1 and CDR2 sequences are SGHDT and YYEEEE. This CDR3 is built from 13 residues. CDR3 loop: CASSLDRHETQYF. The DNA for the CDR3 is TGTGCCAGCAGCTTGGACAGACACGAGACCCAGTACTTC.

This clone has more than one count but fewer than ten. The V call is TRBV19, the J call TRBJ2-3, with D perhaps matching TRBD1 (5 bases). CDR1 LNHDA and CDR2 SQIVND come from the germline V gene (reference sequence). The V and J ends lost 3 bases and 6 bases respectively, with 13 bases between them. The CDR3 has 14 residues. The CDR3 sequence: CASSIVQGRDTQYF. The CDR3 nucleotides are TGTGCCAGTAGTATCGTTCAGGGAAGGGATACGCAGTATTTT. Drawing the rest from reference TRBV19 and TRBJ2-3, the complete variable domain is DGGITQSPKYLFRKEGQNVTLSCEQNLNHDAMYWYRQDPGQGLRLIYYSQIVNDFQKGDIAEGYSVSREKKESFPLTVTSAQKNPTAFYLCASSIVQGRDTQYFGPGTRLTVL.